The 24 T cell receptor beta chains below all came from one sample that was sequenced in a study of technical replicates of blood from a handful of donors. Produced via immunoSEQ multiplex PCR; TCRdb's table is partial and in-frame only. Of more than 45,000 clones in the sample, around 96% were seen once. Sequenced: PBMCs. The receptors here all came from a human donor in good health. Some clones in this sample may be carry-over from other donors' samples.

The genes are TRBV11-2 and TRBJ2-5, with 7 bases matching TRBD2. V lost 5 bases and J lost 3; bases outside the gene matches: 3. The CDR3 spans 13 residues. Looked up from germline, CDR1 is SGHAT and CDR2 is FQNNGV. The CDR3 nucleotides read TGTGCCAGCAGCCCGGGACTAAAAGAGACCCAGTACTTC. Its translation is CASSPGLKETQYF.

The V gene is TRBV11-3, the J gene TRBJ2-1, with TRBD2 matching over 11 bases. V shed 1 base, J shed 3 bases, and the junction held 2 bases outside the gene matches. CDR3 size: 16 residues. Germline assignment: CDR1 SGHNT and CDR2 YENEEA. The CDR3, as DNA: TGTGCCAGCAGCTTAGGTACTAGCGGGGGCTACAATGAGCAGTTCTTC. Residues: CASSLGTSGGYNEQFF.

V is TRBV5-4 and J is TRBJ2-1; the match to TRBD1 covers 7 bases. The CDR3 has 17 amino acids. Losses at the gene ends were 4 bases for V and 5 bases for J; bases not matched to a gene: 15. Germline assignment: CDR1 SGHNT and CDR2 YYREEE (reference sequence). CDR3 loop: CASSLRTATGPNNEQFF. The CDR3, as DNA: TGTGCCAGCAGCCTCCGAACGGCGACAGGGCCGAACAATGAGCAGTTCTTC.

The V gene is TRBV5-1, the J gene TRBJ2-5; 12 bases match TRBD1. V lost 4 bases, J lost 4 bases, and 8 bases stayed unmatched. The CDR3 has 16 residues. Germline CDR1 is SGHRS and CDR2 is YFSETQ. The CDR3 region has the DNA TGCGCCAGCAGCGAGGGACAGGGGGCGTGGGGAGAGACCCAGTACTTC. It is translated as CASSEGQGAWGETQYF.

The genes are TRBV25-1 and TRBJ2-1, with TRBD2 identical over 7 bases. The CDR3 contains 15 residues. Losses at the gene ends were 1 base for V and 9 bases for J; bases not matched to a gene: 9. CDR1 and CDR2 from the germline V gene are MGHDK and SYGVNS. The CDR3 DNA is TGTGCCAGCAGTGAATTCACGGGGCAGCGGGGTGAGCAGTTCTTC. This translates into CASSEFTGQRGEQFF.

V gene TRBV7-9 combines with J gene TRBJ2-5; TRBD1 agrees at 10 bases. V lost 4 bases to trimming and J lost 4 bases; unmatched junction nucleotides: 3. The CDR3 extends over 14 amino acids. In germline, CDR1 is SEHNR, CDR2 FQNEAQ (reference sequence). The CDR3 protein is CASSWGDRGETQYF. The CDR3, as DNA: TGTGCCAGCAGCTGGGGGGACAGGGGAGAGACCCAGTACTTC.

The rearrangement joins TRBV27 to TRBJ2-2, with D maybe TRBD1 (5 bases). The germline gives CDR1 MNHEY, CDR2 SMNVEV (reference sequence). The V end lost 3 bases, the J end lost 2 bases, and 13 bases lay between the germline ends. The CDR3 is 16 amino acids. The CDR3 region has the DNA TGTGCCAGCAGTTTGGGGCGGAGAGCTAACACCGGGGAGCTGTTTTTT. Amino acids: CASSLGRRANTGELFF.

The chain joins TRBV11-2 to TRBJ1-4; possibly TRBD1 for D (5 bases). CDR3 size: 15 residues. The ends were cut back, 5 bases at V and 4 bases at J, with 14 bases in the middle. The germline CDR1 and CDR2 sequences are SGHAT and FQNNGV. CDR3 DNA sequence: TGTGCCAGCAGCCGATTATCGGGACTTAATGAAAAACTGTTTTTT. Its translation is CASSRLSGLNEKLFF.

V gene TRBV4-3 combines with J gene TRBJ2-5; 11 bases align to TRBD2. Germline V gene sequence: CDR1 LGHNA, CDR2 YSLEER. The CDR3 has 19 amino acids. With V trimmed by 2 bases and J by 3 bases, 14 bases remained unmatched. In nucleotides, the CDR3 is TGCGCCAGCAGCCAATCTAGATTAATAGCGGGGGGGATGGAAGAGACCCAGTACTTC. Its protein is CASSQSRLIAGGMEETQYF.

The V gene is TRBV4-1, the J gene TRBJ2-7; D possibly corresponds to TRBD1 (6 bases). Looked up from germline, CDR1 is MGHRA and CDR2 is YSYEKL. The CDR3 is made up of 18 amino acids. V lost 3 bases and J lost 0, with 21 bases in between. This CDR3 is CASSQTVRQAKSSYEQYF. The DNA for the CDR3 is TGCGCCAGCAGCCAGACGGTACGACAGGCCAAGAGCTCCTACGAGCAGTACTTC.

The sample holds a few counts of this clone. The chain uses TRBV7-2 and TRBJ1-1; no clear D gene. Trimming took off 3 bases at V and 4 bases at J, with 9 bases between the two ends. The CDR3 sequence is 13 residues long. Germline V gene lookup returns CDR1 SGHTA and CDR2 FQGNSA. In nucleotides, the CDR3 is TGTGCCAGCAGCTTCGTCCGTAGCACTGAAGCTTTCTTT. Translated: CASSFVRSTEAFF.

The rearrangement links TRBV5-1 to TRBJ1-2; tentative D call: TRBD1 (5 bases). CDR3 length equals 12 residues. V lost 4 bases to trimming and J lost 8 bases, with 12 bases between them. The germline gives CDR1 SGHRS, CDR2 YFSETQ. CDR3 loop: CASSTDNRGYTF. DNA for the CDR3: TGCGCCAGCAGCACGGACAATCGGGGCTACACCTTC.

The V and J genes are TRBV7-2 and TRBJ1-2, with 9 bases lining up with TRBD1. The CDR3 is 15 residues long. V lost 5 bases, J lost 4 bases, and 8 bases stayed unmatched. Germline V gene lookup returns CDR1 SGHTA and CDR2 FQGNSA. The CDR3 region has the DNA TGTGCCAGCAGCCCCCCGGGACAGGGCCGCTATGGCTACACCTTC. Translating gives CASSPPGQGRYGYTF.

V usage is TRBV9 and J usage is TRBJ2-3, with D hard to call. Trimming cost V 0 bases and J 4 bases, with 3 bases left between them. This CDR3 contains 12 residues. Germline loops: CDR1 SGDLS, CDR2 YYNGEE. The CDR3 nucleotides are TGTGCCAGCAGCGTAGCCGCAGATACGCAGTATTTT. Translating it yields CASSVAADTQYF.

The rearrangement joins TRBV11-2 to TRBJ1-4, with D possibly TRBD1 on 6 matching bases. From germline, CDR1 is SGHAT and CDR2 FQNNGV. This CDR3 is 14 amino acids long. Trimming removed 5 bases at V and 4 bases at J, with 11 bases between. The CDR3 is CASSRDRFNEKLFF. CDR3 nucleotides: TGTGCCAGCAGCCGCGACAGGTTTAATGAAAAACTGTTTTTT.

V is TRBV27 and J is TRBJ1-1, with 9 bases aligning to TRBD1. CDR3 length: 14 amino acids. The germline gives CDR1 MNHEY, CDR2 SMNVEV (reference sequence). The V and J ends lost 5 bases and 1 base, in that order; junction bases with no gene match: 2. DNA of the CDR3: TGTGCCAGCAGTCGGACAGGGGAGAACACTGAAGCTTTCTTT. This sequence encodes CASSRTGENTEAFF.

The chain uses TRBV11-2 and TRBJ2-7; a possible D gene is TRBD2 (6 bases). Germline loops: CDR1 SGHAT, CDR2 FQNNGV. The CDR3 totals 16 residues. Trimming took off 1 base at V and 3 bases at J, with 16 bases between the two ends. The CDR3 here is CASSLARRAGVYEQYF. In DNA, the CDR3 is TGTGCCAGCAGCTTAGCAAGGAGGGCAGGAGTCTACGAGCAGTACTTC.

This clone was seen more than once but under ten times. The rearrangement uses TRBV7-9 and TRBJ1-6, with TRBD1 as a possible D gene (5 bases). The CDR3 extends over 15 amino acids. With 7 bases removed from V and 0 bases from J, the gap between germline ends came to 10 bases. Germline loops: CDR1 SEHNR, CDR2 FQNEAQ (reference sequence). CDR3 region: CASKQGSSYNSPLHF. CDR3 in DNA: TGTGCCAGCAAGCAGGGTTCCTCCTATAATTCACCCCTCCACTTT.

This chain connects TRBV5-4 to TRBJ2-5, with D possibly TRBD2 on 5 matching bases. Trimming cost V 4 bases and J 5 bases, with 15 bases left between them. CDR3 length equals 14 residues. Germline loops: CDR1 SGHNT, CDR2 YYREEE (reference sequence). The CDR3 is CASSEHTKRETQYF. CDR3 bases: TGTGCCAGCAGCGAACACACCAAGCGGGAGACCCAGTACTTC.

This chain links TRBV11-2 with TRBJ2-7; 12 nucleotides line up with TRBD2. Germline assignment: CDR1 SGHAT and CDR2 FQNNGV. This CDR3 has 17 amino acids. Unmatched junction bases numbered 7, after V lost 0 bases and J lost 4 bases. The CDR3 loop is CASSLDWLAGGRYEQYF. The DNA for the CDR3 is TGTGCCAGCAGCTTAGATTGGCTAGCGGGGGGGCGATACGAGCAGTACTTC.

The chain couples TRBV6-5 to TRBJ2-7, with D uncertain. V was pared by 6 bases and J by 9 bases, with 9 bases between. CDR1 MNHEY and CDR2 SVGAGI come from the germline V gene. The CDR3 contains 10 residues. The CDR3 region is CASRNAAQYF. The CDR3 coding sequence is TGTGCCAGCAGAAATGCGGCGCAGTACTTC.

V gene TRBV29-1 combines with J gene TRBJ1-1, with 9 positions matching TRBD1. This CDR3 contains 15 residues. Germline trimming cut 6 bases from V and 4 bases from J; bases unmatched to any gene: 12. Per the germline V gene, CDR1 is SQVTM and CDR2 is ANQGSEA. As DNA, the CDR3 is TGCAGCGTGGGGGGACAGGGAATAAAGGGCACTGAAGCTTTCTTT. This gives the protein CSVGGQGIKGTEAFF.

V is TRBV5-1 and J is TRBJ2-2; tentatively, D is TRBD2 (6 bases). Trimming took 3 bases from V and 6 from J, leaving 12 bases between them. The CDR3 totals 14 residues. Germline-derived CDR1 and CDR2 are SGHRS and YFSETQ. The CDR3 region has the DNA TGCGCCAGCAGCTGGCCTCGGGAGTCCGGGGAGCTGTTTTTT. Its translation: CASSWPRESGELFF.

V gene TRBV20-1 combines with J gene TRBJ2-5; the D is unclear. This CDR3 contains 11 residues. Trimming stripped 4 bases from V and 5 bases from J, with 8 bases between. CDR1 DFQATT and CDR2 SNEGSKA come from the germline V gene (reference sequence). In DNA form, the CDR3 reads TGCAGTGCTACTGAGTGGGAGACCCAGTACTTC. This encodes CSATEWETQYF.